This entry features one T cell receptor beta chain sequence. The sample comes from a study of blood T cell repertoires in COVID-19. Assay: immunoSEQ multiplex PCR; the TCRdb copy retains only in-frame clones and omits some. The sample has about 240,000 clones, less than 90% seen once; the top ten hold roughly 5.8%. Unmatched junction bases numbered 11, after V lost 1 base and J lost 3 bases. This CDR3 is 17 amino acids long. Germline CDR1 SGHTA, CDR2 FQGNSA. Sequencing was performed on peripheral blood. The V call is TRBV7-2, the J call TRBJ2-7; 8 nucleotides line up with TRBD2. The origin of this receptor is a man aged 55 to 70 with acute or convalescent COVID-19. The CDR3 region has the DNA TGTGCCAGCAGCTTAGGCCCAATGGGGAGCGGGAGCTACGAGCAGTACTTC. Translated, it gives CASSLGPMGSGSYEQYF.